This note documents a single T cell receptor (beta chain) sequence. Germline V gene lookup returns CDR1 SNHLY and CDR2 FYNNEI. This CDR3 is 18 amino acids long. V shed 7 bases and J 4 bases; nucleotides not matched to a gene: 18. This record belongs to a study of T cell changes during pregnancy in multiple sclerosis. Here immunoSEQ multiplex PCR was the method, and the copy in TCRdb shows in-frame clones only, minus some. This sample has around 48,000 clones, with 85% to 95% found just once. The sequencing here drew on CD4+ T cells from peripheral blood mononuclear cells, taken in the third trimester of pregnancy. The chain recombines TRBV2 with TRBJ1-3; TRBD1 aligns across 8 bases. The TCR originated in a female donor with multiple sclerosis, enrolled in a pregnancy study. Here the CDR3 reads CASTLDRGDTYLGNTIYF. Written as DNA, the CDR3 is TGTGCCAGCACCCTTGACAGGGGTGATACCTATTTGGGAAACACCATATATTTT.